The 2 T cell receptor beta chains below were found in one sample sequenced in a study of blood T cell repertoires in COVID-19. Assay used: immunoSEQ multiplex PCR; TCRdb lists only in-frame clones, some missing. The sample has 190,000 or so clones, around 87% seen once. The source material was peripheral blood. Receptor source: a woman in her twenties or thirties with active or convalescent COVID-19.

This clone has more than one count but fewer than ten. The gene calls are TRBV27 and TRBJ2-7, with TRBD2 matching 14 bases. V lost 8 bases, J lost 6 bases, and 6 bases stayed unmatched. The germline CDR1 and CDR2 sequences are MNHEY and SMNVEV (reference sequence). The CDR3 is 14 residues long. The CDR3 nucleotides read TGTGCCAGCTCGACTAGCGGGAGGGTAGGCGAGCAGTACTTC. Protein: CASSTSGRVGEQYF.

V usage is TRBV11-2 and J usage is TRBJ1-1; D is undetermined. Per germline, CDR1 SGHAT and CDR2 FQNNGV. Trimming shortened V by 2 bases and J by 3 bases, and 16 bases separated the two germline ends. The CDR3 has 16 amino acids. In nucleotides, the CDR3 is TGTGCCAGCAGCTTAAACCTCGGTCATGAGGACACTGAAGCTTTCTTT. Encoded protein: CASSLNLGHEDTEAFF.